Listed below are T cell receptor beta chains from one sample, sequenced in a study of PD-L1 blockade in urothelial cancer. Using immunoSEQ multiplex PCR, the repertoire was profiled, and TCRdb retains in-frame clones only, with some absent. The table lists tens of thousands of clones, about 80% of them singletons. Sequenced material: PBMCs, taken around atezolizumab (anti-PD-L1) treatment. All receptors come from a man in his 70s with urothelial cancer. The CDR3 runs from the conserved cysteine through the conserved F or W. The order of the fields is V gene, D gene, J gene, clone size, CDR3 DNA, CDR3 protein. The D gene is left open where the match is weak. Clone size is stated in some rows and not others, as once, few, many or a class when expanded.

V gene: TRBV7-2; D gene: NA; J gene: TRBJ2-5; clone size: NA; CDR3 DNA: TGTGCCAGCAGCTGGAAGGTCGGGTCCCAAGAGACCCAGTACTTC; CDR3 protein: CASSWKVGSQETQYF
V gene: TRBV5-4; D gene: TRBD1; J gene: TRBJ2-1; clone size: NA; CDR3 DNA: TGTGCCAGCAGACAGGGACAGGGAGGTTCCAATGAGCAGTTCTTC; CDR3 protein: CASRQGQGGSNEQFF
V gene: TRBV6-1; D gene: NA; J gene: TRBJ2-4; clone size: NA; CDR3 DNA: TGTGCCAGCACCTTACTATCCGGACAGCCAAACATTCAGTACTTC; CDR3 protein: CASTLLSGQPNIQYF
V gene: TRBV5-1; D gene: TRBD1; J gene: TRBJ2-2; clone size: NA; CDR3 DNA: TGCGCCAGCAGCTTCCTAACAGGGGCGAACACCGGGGAGCTGTTTTTT; CDR3 protein: CASSFLTGANTGELFF
V gene: TRBV9; D gene: NA; J gene: TRBJ1-5; clone size: NA; CDR3 DNA: TGTGCCAGCAGCGTAGCCCAGGGTTTAGGGCCCCAGCATTTT; CDR3 protein: CASSVAQGLGPQHF
V gene: TRBV4-2; D gene: TRBD2; J gene: TRBJ2-6; clone size: once; CDR3 DNA: TGTGCCAGCAGGGCGGGGGGCTCTGGGGCCAACGTCCTGACTTTC; CDR3 protein: CASRAGGSGANVLTF
V gene: TRBV7-2; D gene: TRBD2; J gene: TRBJ2-5; clone size: NA; CDR3 DNA: TGTGCCAGCAGCGGGGGGGGACTAGCGGGCCAAGAGACCCAGTACTTC; CDR3 protein: CASSGGGLAGQETQYF
V gene: TRBV13; D gene: NA; J gene: TRBJ2-1; clone size: NA; CDR3 DNA: TGTGCCAGCAGCTTAGCCGGCAATGAGCAGTTCTTC; CDR3 protein: CASSLAGNEQFF
V gene: TRBV4-1; D gene: TRBD2; J gene: TRBJ2-1; clone size: NA; CDR3 DNA: TGCGCCAGCAGCCAAATAGCGGGAACGCTGTTCTTC; CDR3 protein: CASSQIAGTLFF
V gene: TRBV7-9; D gene: NA; J gene: TRBJ1-4; clone size: NA; CDR3 DNA: TGTGCCAGCAGCTCCGGGTCAGTTCGTAATGAAAAACTGTTTTTT; CDR3 protein: CASSSGSVRNEKLFF